This T cell receptor (beta chain) was retrieved from a study of blood T cell repertoires in COVID-19. In the original analysis: The assay estimated nucleated cells by amplifying reference gene primers. Some clones are missing from TCRdb's copy, which holds only in-frame ones; the method was immunoSEQ multiplex PCR. The V and J calls and the clone size are those of that table, but D and trimming were determined from the DNA. The repertoire holds 30,000 to 45,000 clones, with more than 80% as singletons. The TCR sequence derives from a human donor in a cohort sampled during active or convalescent COVID-19. The donor label of this sample is uncertain. Sequenced material: peripheral blood.

As DNA, the CDR3 is TGCGCCAGCAGCCAAGTAAGGCGGATGACCGGGGAGCTGTTTTTT. Amino acids: CASSQVRRMTGELFF. This chain joins TRBV4-3 and TRBJ2-2; D remains unclear. Per germline, CDR1 LGHNA and CDR2 YSLEER. V was shortened by 1 base and J by 5 bases, with 11 bases between the two germline ends. This CDR3 has 15 residues.